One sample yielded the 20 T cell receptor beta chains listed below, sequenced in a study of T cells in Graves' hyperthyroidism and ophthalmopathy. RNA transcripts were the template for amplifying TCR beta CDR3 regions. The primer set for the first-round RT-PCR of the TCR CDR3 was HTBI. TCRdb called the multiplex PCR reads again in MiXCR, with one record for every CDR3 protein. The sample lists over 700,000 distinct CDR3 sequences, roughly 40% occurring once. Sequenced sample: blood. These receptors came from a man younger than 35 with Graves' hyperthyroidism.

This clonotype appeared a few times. CDR3 bases: TGCGCCAGCAGCGTTGGGCACGGCCCCAATTCACCCCTCCACTTT. Encoded protein: CASSVGHGPNSPLHF. The rearrangement links TRBV4-1 to TRBJ1-6, with unresolved D. This CDR3 has 15 residues. The germline V gene has CDR1 MGHRA and CDR2 YSYEKL. V gave up 5 bases and J gave up 7 bases, with 15 bases separating them.

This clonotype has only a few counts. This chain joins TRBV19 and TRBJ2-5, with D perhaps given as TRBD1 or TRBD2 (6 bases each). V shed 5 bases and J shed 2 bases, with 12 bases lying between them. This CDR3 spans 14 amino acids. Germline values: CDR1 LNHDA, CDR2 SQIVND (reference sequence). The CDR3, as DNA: TGTGCCAGTAGTCGGGGGCAATGGCAAGAGACCCAGTACTTC. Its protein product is CASSRGQWQETQYF. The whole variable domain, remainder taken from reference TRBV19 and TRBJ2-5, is DGGITQSPKYLFRKEGQNVTLSCEQNLNHDAMYWYRQDPGQGLRLIYYSQIVNDFQKGDIAEGYSVSREKKESFPLTVTSAQKNPTAFYLCASSRGQWQETQYFGPGTRLLVL.

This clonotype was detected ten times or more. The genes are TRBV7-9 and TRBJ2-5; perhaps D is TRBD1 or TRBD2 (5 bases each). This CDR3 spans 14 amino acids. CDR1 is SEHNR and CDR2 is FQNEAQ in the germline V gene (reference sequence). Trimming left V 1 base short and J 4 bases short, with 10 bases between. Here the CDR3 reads CASSLVVGRETQYF. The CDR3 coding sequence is TGTGCCAGCAGCTTAGTCGTGGGACGAGAGACCCAGTACTTC.

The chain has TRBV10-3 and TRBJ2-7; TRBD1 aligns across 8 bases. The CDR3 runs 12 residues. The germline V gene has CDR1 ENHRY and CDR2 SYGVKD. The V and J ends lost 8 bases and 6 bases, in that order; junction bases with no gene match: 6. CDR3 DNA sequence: TGTGCCATCGGACAGGGAGGTTCCGAGCAGTACTTC. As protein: CAIGQGGSEQYF.

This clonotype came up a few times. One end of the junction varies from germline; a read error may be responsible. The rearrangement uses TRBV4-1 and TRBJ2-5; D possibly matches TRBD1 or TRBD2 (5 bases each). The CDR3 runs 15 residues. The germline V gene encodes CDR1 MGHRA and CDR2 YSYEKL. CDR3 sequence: CASSDRDHGGETQYF. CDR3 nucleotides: TGTGCCAGCAGCGATCGGGACCACGGAGGAGAGACCCAGTACTTC.

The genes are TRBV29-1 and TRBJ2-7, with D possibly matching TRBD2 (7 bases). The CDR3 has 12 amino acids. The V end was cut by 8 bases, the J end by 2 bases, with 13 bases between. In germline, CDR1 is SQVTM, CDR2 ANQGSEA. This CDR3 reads CSRGGTTYEQYF. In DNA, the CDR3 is TGCAGCAGGGGGGGGACTACCTACGAGCAGTACTTC.

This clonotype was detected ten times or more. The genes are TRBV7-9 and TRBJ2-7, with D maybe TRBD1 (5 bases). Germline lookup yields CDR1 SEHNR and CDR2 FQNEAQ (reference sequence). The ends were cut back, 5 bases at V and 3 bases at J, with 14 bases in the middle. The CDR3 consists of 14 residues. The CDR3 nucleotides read TGTGCCAGCAGCGAACTTGGGGCAAGCTACGAGCAGTACTTC. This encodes CASSELGASYEQYF.

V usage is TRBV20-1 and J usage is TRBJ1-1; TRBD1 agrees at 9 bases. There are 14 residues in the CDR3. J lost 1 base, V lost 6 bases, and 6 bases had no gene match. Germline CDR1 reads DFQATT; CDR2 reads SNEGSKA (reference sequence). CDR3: CSAIQGASNTEAFF. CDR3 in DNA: TGCAGTGCAATACAGGGGGCATCGAACACTGAAGCTTTCTTT.

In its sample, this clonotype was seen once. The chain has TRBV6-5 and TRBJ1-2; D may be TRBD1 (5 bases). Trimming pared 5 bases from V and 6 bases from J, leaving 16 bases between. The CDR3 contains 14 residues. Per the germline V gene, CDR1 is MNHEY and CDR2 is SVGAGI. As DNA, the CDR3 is TGTGCCAGCAGTCTCCGGCTCAGGGAGGATGGCTACACCTTC. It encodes CASSLRLREDGYTF.

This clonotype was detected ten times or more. The CDR3 loop reads CASSLRHRETQYF. CDR3 DNA: TGTGCCAGCAGCCTGAGACACCGAGAGACCCAGTACTTC. The chain carries TRBV7-6 and TRBJ2-5; D is uncertain. V lost 5 bases to trimming and J lost 4 bases, with 11 bases between them. This CDR3 comprises 13 residues. Germline V lookup: CDR1 SGHVS, CDR2 FNYEAQ.

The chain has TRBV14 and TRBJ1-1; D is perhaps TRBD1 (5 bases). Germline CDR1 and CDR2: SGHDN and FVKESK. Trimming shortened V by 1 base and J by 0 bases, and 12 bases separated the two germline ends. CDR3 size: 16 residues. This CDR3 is CASSQAVTVMNTEAFF. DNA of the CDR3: TGTGCCAGCAGCCAAGCGGTGACAGTCATGAACACTGAAGCTTTCTTT.

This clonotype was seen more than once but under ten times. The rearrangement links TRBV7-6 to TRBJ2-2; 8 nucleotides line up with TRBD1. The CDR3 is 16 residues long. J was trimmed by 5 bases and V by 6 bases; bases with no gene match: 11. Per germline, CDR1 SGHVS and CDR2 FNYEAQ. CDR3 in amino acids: CASSPIGQGGTGELFF. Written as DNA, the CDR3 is TGTGCCAGCAGTCCCATAGGACAGGGAGGAACCGGGGAGCTGTTTTTT.

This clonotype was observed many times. The CDR3, as DNA: TGTGCCAGCAGCCCCTCTCAAGATGAAGCTTTCTTT. Encoded protein: CASSPSQDEAFF. V is TRBV9 and J is TRBJ1-1; D is undetermined. Trimming took 4 bases from V and 7 from J, leaving 11 bases between them. CDR3 length: 12 amino acids. The germline V gene has CDR1 SGDLS and CDR2 YYNGEE.

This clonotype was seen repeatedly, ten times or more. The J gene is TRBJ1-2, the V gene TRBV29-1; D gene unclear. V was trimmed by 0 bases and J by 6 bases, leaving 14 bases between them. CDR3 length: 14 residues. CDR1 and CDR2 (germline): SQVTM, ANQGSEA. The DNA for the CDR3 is TGCAGCGTTGAAGACTGGACCGGGCCTCATGGCTACACCTTC. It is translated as CSVEDWTGPHGYTF.

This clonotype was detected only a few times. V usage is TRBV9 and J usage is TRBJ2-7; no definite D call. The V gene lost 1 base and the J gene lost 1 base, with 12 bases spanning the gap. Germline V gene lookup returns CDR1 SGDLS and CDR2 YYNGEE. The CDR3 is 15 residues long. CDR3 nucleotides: TGTGCCAGCAGCGTATATGATACGGATTCCTACGAGCAGTACTTC. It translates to CASSVYDTDSYEQYF. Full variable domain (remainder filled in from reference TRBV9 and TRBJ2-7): DSGVTQTPKHLITATGQRVTLRCSPRSGDLSVYWYQQSLDQGLQFLIQYYNGEERAKGNILERFSAQQFPDLHSELNLSSLELGDSALYFCASSVYDTDSYEQYFGPGTRLTVT.

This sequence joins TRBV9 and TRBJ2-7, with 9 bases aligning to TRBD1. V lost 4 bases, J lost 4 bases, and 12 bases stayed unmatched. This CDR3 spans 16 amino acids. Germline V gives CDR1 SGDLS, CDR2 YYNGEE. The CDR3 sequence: CASSPHSGTGIYEQYF. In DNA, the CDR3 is TGTGCCAGCAGCCCCCACAGCGGGACAGGGATTTACGAGCAGTACTTC.

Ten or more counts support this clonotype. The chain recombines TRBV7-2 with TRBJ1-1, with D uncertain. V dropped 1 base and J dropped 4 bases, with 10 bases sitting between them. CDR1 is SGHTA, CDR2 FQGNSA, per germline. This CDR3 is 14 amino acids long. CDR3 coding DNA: TGTGCCAGCAGCTTAGTAAGGTTCTCCACTGAAGCTTTCTTT. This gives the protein CASSLVRFSTEAFF.

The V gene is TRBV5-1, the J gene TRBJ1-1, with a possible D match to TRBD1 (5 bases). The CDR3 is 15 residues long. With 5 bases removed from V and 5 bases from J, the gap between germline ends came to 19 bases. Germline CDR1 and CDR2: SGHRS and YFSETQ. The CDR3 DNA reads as TGCGCCAGCAGGAAGCCTCCAGGGAGGGATACTGAAGCTTTCTTT. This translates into CASRKPPGRDTEAFF. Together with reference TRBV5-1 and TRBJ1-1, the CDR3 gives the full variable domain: KAGVTQTPRYLIKTRGQQVTLSCSPISGHRSVSWYQQTPGQGLQFLFEYFSETQRNKGNFPGRFSGRQFSNSRSEMNVSTLELGDSALYLCASRKPPGRDTEAFFGQGTRLTVV.

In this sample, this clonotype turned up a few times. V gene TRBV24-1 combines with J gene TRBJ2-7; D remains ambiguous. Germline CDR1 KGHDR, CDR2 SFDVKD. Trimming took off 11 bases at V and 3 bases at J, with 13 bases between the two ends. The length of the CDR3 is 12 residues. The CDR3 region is CASLVRYYEQYF. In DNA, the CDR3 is TGTGCCAGCCTTGTCAGGTACTACGAGCAGTACTTC.

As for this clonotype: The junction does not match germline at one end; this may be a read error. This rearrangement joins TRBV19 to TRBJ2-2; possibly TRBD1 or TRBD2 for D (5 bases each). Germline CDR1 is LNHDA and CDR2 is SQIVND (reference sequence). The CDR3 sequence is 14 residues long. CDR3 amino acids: CASSIDGAGNEQFF. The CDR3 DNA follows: TGTGCCAGTAGTATTGACGGGGCCGGAAATGAGCAGTTTTTT.